This TCR beta chain was found in a study of CXCR3-negative and CXCR3-positive naive CD8 T cells. Study background: The libraries yielded around 140 million TRB reads, about 1.5 +/- 0.3 million each. Study-wide results and limits: CXCR3 expression partially decreased after cryopreservation; most assays used fresh PBMCs. In CXCR3-positive naive cells, the TRB CDR3s were more hydrophobic than in CXCR3-negative naive cells.

Approximately 320,000 cells per CD8+ T cell subset were flow-sorted in triplicate. Naive cells were sorted as CD45RO-, CCR7+, CD27+ and CD95-. It was by 5' RACE with UMI labels that the TRB cDNA libraries were prepared. Reanalyzing the 5' RACE reads, TCRdb keeps one entry per CDR3 protein, without DNA. Its listing shows approximately 98,000 distinct CDR3 sequences. Comment on this clonotype: The antigen is unknown.

Germline V gene sequence: CDR1 MDHEN, CDR2 SYDVKM. The CDR3 totals 17 residues. This clonotype was obtained from a human donor in good health. Some clones in this sample may be carry-over from other donors' samples. Sequenced material: naive CXCR3+ CD8+ T cells from blood. Subset reported: CD45RO-CCR7+CD27+CD95- naive CD8+ T cells expressing CXCR3 (TNR3+). The rearrangement joins TRBV28 to TRBJ2-5; the TCRdb D gene call, TRBD1, has no DNA to confirm it. The chain's CDR3 is CASSFPLGGRGQETQYF.